This T cell receptor beta chain derives from a study of blood T cell repertoires in COVID-19. The germline gives CDR1 KGHDR, CDR2 SFDVKD. V shed 3 bases and J 4 bases; nucleotides not matched to a gene: 8. The CDR3 consists of 17 residues. The data were produced by immunoSEQ multiplex PCR, yet TCRdb's version contains in-frame clones alone and is incomplete. The sample records 250,000 or so clones, 80% to 90% being singletons. This rearrangement joins TRBV24-1 to TRBJ2-5; 12 bases are a match to TRBD2. This receptor was identified in a man over 45 who had been exposed to COVID-19. Sequencing was performed on PBMCs or T cells enriched from blood (not recorded which). Written as DNA, the CDR3 is TGTGCCACCAGTGATCCGCGGACTAGCGGGACTATAGAGACCCAGTACTTC. Protein: CATSDPRTSGTIETQYF.